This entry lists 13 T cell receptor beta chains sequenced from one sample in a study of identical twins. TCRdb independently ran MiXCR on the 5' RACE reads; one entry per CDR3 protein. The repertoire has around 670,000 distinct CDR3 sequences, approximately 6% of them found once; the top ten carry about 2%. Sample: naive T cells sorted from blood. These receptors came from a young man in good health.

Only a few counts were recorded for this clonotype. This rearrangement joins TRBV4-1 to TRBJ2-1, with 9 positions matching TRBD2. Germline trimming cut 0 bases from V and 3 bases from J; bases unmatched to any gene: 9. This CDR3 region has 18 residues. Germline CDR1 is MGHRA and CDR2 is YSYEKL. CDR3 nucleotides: TGCGCCAGCAGCCAAGAATTCTCCGGGACTAGCCTCTACAATGAGCAGTTCTTC. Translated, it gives CASSQEFSGTSLYNEQFF.

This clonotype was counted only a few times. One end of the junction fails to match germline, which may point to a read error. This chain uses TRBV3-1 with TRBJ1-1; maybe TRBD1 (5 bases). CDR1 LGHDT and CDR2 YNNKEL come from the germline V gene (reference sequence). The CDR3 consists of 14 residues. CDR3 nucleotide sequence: TGTGCCAGCAGCCCAACCGGGACCAACACTGAAACTTTCTTT. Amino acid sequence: CASSPTGTNTETFF.

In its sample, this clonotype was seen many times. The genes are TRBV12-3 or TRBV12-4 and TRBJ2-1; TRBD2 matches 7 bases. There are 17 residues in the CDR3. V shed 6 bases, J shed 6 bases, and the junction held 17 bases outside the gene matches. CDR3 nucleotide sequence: TGTGCCAGCAGCCCTTCTCCACTACGCGGGAGCGGCAATGAGCAGTTCTTC. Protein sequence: CASSPSPLRGSGNEQFF.

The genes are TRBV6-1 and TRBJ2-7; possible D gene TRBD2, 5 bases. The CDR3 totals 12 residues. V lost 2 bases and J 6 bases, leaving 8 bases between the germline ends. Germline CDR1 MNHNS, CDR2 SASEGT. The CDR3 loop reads CASSESSVEQYF. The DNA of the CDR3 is TGTGCCAGCAGTGAAAGTAGCGTCGAGCAGTACTTC.

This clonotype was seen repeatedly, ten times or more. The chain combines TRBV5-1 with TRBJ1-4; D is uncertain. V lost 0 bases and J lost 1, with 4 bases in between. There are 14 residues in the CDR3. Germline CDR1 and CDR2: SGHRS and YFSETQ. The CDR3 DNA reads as TGCGCCAGCAGCTTGGGGGAAACTAATGAAAAACTGTTTTTT. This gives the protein CASSLGETNEKLFF.

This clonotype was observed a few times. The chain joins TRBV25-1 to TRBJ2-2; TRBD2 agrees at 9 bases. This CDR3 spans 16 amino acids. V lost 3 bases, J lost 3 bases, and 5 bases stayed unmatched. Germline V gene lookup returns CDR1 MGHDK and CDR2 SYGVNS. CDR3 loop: CASSERGLAHTGELFF. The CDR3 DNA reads TGTGCCAGCAGTGAGCGGGGACTAGCCCACACCGGGGAGCTGTTTTTT.

CDR3 loop: CSVDPGGAELSEQYF. CDR3 nucleotides: TGCAGCGTTGATCCGGGGGGCGCCGAGTTGAGTGAGCAGTACTTC. The chain has TRBV29-1 and TRBJ2-7; D might be TRBD2 (7 bases). The V gene lost 3 bases and the J gene lost 7 bases, with 22 bases spanning the gap. The CDR3 spans 15 residues. Looked up from germline, CDR1 is SQVTM and CDR2 is ANQGSEA.

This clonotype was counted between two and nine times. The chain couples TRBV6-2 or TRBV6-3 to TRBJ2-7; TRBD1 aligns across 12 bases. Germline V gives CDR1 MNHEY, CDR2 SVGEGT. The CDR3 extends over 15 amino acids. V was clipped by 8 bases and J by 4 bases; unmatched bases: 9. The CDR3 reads CASRQPGQGAYEQYV. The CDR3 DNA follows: TGTGCCAGCCGCCAGCCGGGACAGGGGGCTTACGAGCAGTACGTC.

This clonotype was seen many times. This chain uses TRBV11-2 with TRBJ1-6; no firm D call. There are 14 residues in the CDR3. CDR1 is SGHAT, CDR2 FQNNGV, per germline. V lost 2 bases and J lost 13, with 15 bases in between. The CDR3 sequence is CASSLYDPEVPLHF. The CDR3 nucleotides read TGTGCCAGCAGCTTATACGACCCAGAGGTCCCCCTCCACTTT.

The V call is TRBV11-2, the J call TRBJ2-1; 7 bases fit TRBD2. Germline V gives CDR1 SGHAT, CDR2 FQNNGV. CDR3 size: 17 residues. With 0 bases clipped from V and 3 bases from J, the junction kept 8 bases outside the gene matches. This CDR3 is CASSLDRAGARYNEQFF. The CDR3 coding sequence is TGTGCCAGCAGCTTAGATCGGGCGGGAGCGCGCTACAATGAGCAGTTCTTC.

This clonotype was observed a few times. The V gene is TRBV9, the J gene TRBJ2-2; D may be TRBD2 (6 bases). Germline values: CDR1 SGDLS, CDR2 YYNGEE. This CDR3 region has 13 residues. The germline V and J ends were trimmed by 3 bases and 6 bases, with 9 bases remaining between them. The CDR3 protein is CASSGGVSGELFF. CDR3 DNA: TGTGCCAGCAGCGGCGGGGTATCCGGGGAGCTGTTTTTT.

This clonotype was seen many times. The CDR3 region is CASRYRDNTQYF. CDR3 bases: TGTGCCAGCAGATACAGGGATAATACGCAGTATTTT. The chain combines TRBV12-3 or TRBV12-4 with TRBJ2-3; a weak D match, TRBD1 (6 bases). Trimming stripped 6 bases from V and 7 bases from J, with 11 bases between. The CDR3 consists of 12 residues.

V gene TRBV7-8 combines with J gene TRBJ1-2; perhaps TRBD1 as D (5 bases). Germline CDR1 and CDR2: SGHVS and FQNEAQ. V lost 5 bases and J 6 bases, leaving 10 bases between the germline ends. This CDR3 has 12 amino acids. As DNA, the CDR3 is TGTGCCAGCAGCCGAGGGGTAAATGGCTACACCTTC. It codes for CASSRGVNGYTF. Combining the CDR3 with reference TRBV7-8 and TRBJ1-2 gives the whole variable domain GAGVSQSPRYKVAKRGQDVALRCDPISGHVSLFWYQQALGQGPEFLTYFQNEAQLDKSGLPSDRFFAERPEGSVSTLKIQRTQQEDSAVYLCASSRGVNGYTFGSGTRLTVV.